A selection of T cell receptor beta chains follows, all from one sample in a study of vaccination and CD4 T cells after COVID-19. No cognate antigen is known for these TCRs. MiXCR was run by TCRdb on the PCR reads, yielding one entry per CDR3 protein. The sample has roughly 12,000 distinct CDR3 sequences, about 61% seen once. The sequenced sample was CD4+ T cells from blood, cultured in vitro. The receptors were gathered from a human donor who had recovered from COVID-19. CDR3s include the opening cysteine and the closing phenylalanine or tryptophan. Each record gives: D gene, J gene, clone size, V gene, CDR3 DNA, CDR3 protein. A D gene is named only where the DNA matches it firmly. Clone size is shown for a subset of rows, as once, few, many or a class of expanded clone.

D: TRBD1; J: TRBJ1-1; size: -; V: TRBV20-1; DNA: TGCAGTGCTAGAGTAGGGGGGACAGGGGGGAACACTGAAGCTTTCTTT; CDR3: CSARVGGTGGNTEAFF
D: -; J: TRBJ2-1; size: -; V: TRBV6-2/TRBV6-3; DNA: TGTGCCAGCAGTTACTCTGGGGATATAGGTGAGCAGTTCTTC; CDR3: CASSYSGDIGEQFF
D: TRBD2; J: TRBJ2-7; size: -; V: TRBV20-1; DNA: TGCAGTGCTTGGGGACTAGCGGATTACGAGCAGTACTTC; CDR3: CSAWGLADYEQYF
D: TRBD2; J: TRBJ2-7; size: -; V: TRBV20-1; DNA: TGCAGTGCTAGAGATGGAGCTAGCGGAACCTCCTACGAGCAGTACTTC; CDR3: CSARDGASGTSYEQYF
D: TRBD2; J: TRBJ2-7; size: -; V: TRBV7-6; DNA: TGTGCCAGCAGCGAGAAGGCTAGCGGTCCCTACGAGCAGTACTTC; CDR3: CASSEKASGPYEQYF
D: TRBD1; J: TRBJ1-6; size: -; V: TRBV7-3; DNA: TGTGCCAGCAGCTTTACAGGGGATTCACCCCTCCACTTT; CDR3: CASSFTGDSPLHF
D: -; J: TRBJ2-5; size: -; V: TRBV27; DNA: TGTGCCAGCAGTTTAGGGTTCCAAGAGACCCAGTACTTC; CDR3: CASSLGFQETQYF
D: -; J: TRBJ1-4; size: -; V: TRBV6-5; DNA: TGTGCCAGCAGTTACTCGCATCAGGGGTCAACTAATGAAAAACTGTTTTTT; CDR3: CASSYSHQGSTNEKLFF
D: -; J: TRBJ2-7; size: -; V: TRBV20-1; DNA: TGCAGTGGGGCTCCCCTCTACGAGCAGTACTTC; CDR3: CSGAPLYEQYF
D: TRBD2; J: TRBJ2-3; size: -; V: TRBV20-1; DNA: TGCAGTGCTAGAGCGGGAGGGAACACAGATACGCAGTATTTT; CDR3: CSARAGGNTDTQYF
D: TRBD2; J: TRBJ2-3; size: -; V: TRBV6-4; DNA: TGTGCCAGCAGTGAAGCGGGAGGGGGCACAGATACGCAGTATTTT; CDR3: CASSEAGGGTDTQYF
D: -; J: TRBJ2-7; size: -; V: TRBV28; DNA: TGTGCCAGCAGTTTTCACGTCGGTCAACCGACCTACGAGCAGTACTTC; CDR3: CASSFHVGQPTYEQYF
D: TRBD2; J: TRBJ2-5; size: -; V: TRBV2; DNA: TGTGCCAGCAGCCCAGGCCTAGCGGGAGGGCCGGAGACCCAGTACTTC; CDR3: CASSPGLAGGPETQYF
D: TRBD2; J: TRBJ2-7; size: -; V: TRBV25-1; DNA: TGTGCCAGCAGAGGGACTAGCGGAGATTACGAGCAGTACTTC; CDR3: CASRGTSGDYEQYF
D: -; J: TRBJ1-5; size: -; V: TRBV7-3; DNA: TGTGCCAGCAGCTTAACGAGGGACCAGCCCCAGCATTTT; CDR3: CASSLTRDQPQHF
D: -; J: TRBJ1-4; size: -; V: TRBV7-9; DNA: TGTGCCAGCAGCTCGGGACGGGGGAATGAAAAACTGTTTTTT; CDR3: CASSSGRGNEKLFF
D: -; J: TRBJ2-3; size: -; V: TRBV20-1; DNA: TGCAGTGCTAGCCAAATAGACAGGCCTACGGATACGCAGTATTTT; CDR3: CSASQIDRPTDTQYF
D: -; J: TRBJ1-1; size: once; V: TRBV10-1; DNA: TGCGCCAGCCGAGTCGGTGGGGTCATGAACACTGAAGCTTTCTTT; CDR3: CASRVGGVMNTEAFF
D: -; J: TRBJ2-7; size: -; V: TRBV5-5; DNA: TGTGCCAGCAGCCAATACTACGAGCAGTACTTC; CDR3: CASSQYYEQYF
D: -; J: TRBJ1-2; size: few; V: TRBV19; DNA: TGTGCGGCGGTCTATGGCTACACCTTC; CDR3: CAAVYGYTF
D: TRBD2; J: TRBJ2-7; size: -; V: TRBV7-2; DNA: TGTGCCAGCAGCCCCAGTCCGGCGGGAGGAACACCTCGTCAGTACTTC; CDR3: CASSPSPAGGTPRQYF
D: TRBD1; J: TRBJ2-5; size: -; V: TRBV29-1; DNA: TGCAGCGCCGGGACAGGGCCTGAAGGGACCCAGTACTTC; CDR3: CSAGTGPEGTQYF
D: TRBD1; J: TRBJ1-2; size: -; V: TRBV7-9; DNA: TGTGCCAGCAGCCCGGACAGGGGGCAAGGGAATGGCTACACCTTC; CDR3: CASSPDRGQGNGYTF
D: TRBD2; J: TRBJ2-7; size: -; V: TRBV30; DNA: TGTGCCTGGAGCTCCGGGACTAGCGGGAGATACGAGCAGTACTTC; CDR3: CAWSSGTSGRYEQYF
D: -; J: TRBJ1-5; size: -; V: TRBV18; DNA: TGTGCCAGCTCAGAAAGGGCCGGTCAGCCCCAGCATTTT; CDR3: CASSERAGQPQHF
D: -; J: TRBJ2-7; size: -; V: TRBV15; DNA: TGTGCCACCAGCAGAGATCACCTCGAGCAGTACTTC; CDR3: CATSRDHLEQYF
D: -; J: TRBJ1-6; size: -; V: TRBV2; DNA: TGTGCCAGCAGTGAGATCAACGGGAATAATTCACCCCTCCACTTT; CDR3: CASSEINGNNSPLHF
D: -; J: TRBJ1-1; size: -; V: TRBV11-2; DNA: TGTGCCAGCAGCTTAGGGGGGAGAGGACAGTTGAACACTGAAGCTTTCTTT; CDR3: CASSLGGRGQLNTEAFF
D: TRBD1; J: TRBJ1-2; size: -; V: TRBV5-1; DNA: TGCGCCAGCAGCTCAACCGGGACAGGGGATGGCTACACCTTC; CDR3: CASSSTGTGDGYTF
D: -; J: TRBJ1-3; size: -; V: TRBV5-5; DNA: TGTGCCAGCAGCCTACGGGACACTGACTCTGGAAACACCATATATTTT; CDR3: CASSLRDTDSGNTIYF
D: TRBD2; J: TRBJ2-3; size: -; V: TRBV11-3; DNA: TGTGCCAGCAGCTTTAGCGGGGTTACGCAGTATTTT; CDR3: CASSFSGVTQYF